One sample yielded the 8 T cell receptor beta chains listed below, sequenced in a study of blood T cell repertoires in COVID-19. Generated by immunoSEQ multiplex PCR, the TCRdb table keeps only in-frame clones and is missing some. Seen here are 200,000 to 250,000 clones, about 91% observed once, and the top ten hold 6% to 6.5%. The material sequenced was peripheral blood. All receptors derive from a woman aged 25 to 39 with COVID-19, enrolled during active disease.

This clone has just one count. The chain couples TRBV4-3 to TRBJ2-2, with D possibly TRBD1 on 5 matching bases. The V end was cut by 3 bases, the J end by 0 bases, with 17 bases between. This CDR3 has 18 amino acids. Germline V gene lookup returns CDR1 LGHNA and CDR2 YSLEER. CDR3 DNA: TGCGCCAGCAGCCAGTTTTGGCGAGACAGCCCGAACACCGGGGAGCTGTTTTTT. This gives the protein CASSQFWRDSPNTGELFF.

The CDR3 DNA reads TGTGCCAGCGGACAGGGAGTCGGGAACTATGGCTACACCTTC. This sequence encodes CASGQGVGNYGYTF. The chain employs TRBV25-1 and TRBJ1-2, with 8 bases that match TRBD1. V was clipped by 8 bases and J by 2 bases; unmatched bases: 7. CDR1 and CDR2 (germline): MGHDK, SYGVNS. The CDR3 length is 14 residues.

J is TRBJ1-2 and V is TRBV5-1; 10 nucleotides line up with TRBD1. The CDR3 has 16 residues. Germline V gene lookup returns CDR1 SGHRS and CDR2 YFSETQ. V shed 1 base and J 5 bases; nucleotides not matched to a gene: 8. The CDR3 nucleotides are TGCGCCAGCAGCTTGACCCCGGGACAGGGGTCGTATGGCTACACCTTC. As protein: CASSLTPGQGSYGYTF. The complete variable domain, with remaining parts taken from reference TRBV5-1 and TRBJ1-2, reads KAGVTQTPRYLIKTRGQQVTLSCSPISGHRSVSWYQQTPGQGLQFLFEYFSETQRNKGNFPGRFSGRQFSNSRSEMNVSTLELGDSALYLCASSLTPGQGSYGYTFGSGTRLTVV.

The chain employs TRBV11-2 and TRBJ2-3; D ambiguous. Germline assignment: CDR1 SGHAT and CDR2 FQNNGV. Deletions cut 8 bases from V and 0 bases from J, with 9 bases between. The CDR3 is 13 amino acids. The CDR3 protein is CASRVLSTDTQYF. The CDR3 DNA sequence: TGTGCCAGCCGGGTACTTAGCACAGATACGCAGTATTTT.

V is TRBV5-4 and J is TRBJ2-3, with D possibly being TRBD1 (6 bases). Germline CDR1 and CDR2: SGHNT and YYREEE (reference sequence). The CDR3 runs 15 residues. Trimming pared 4 bases from V and 2 bases from J, leaving 14 bases between. CDR3 bases: TGTGCCAGCAGCCCGGACAGTCCCTCCACAGATACGCAGTATTTT. It codes for CASSPDSPSTDTQYF.

V gene TRBV18 combines with J gene TRBJ1-4; tentatively, D is TRBD1 (5 bases). Per the germline V gene, CDR1 is KGHSH and CDR2 is LQKENI. The germline V and J ends were trimmed by 1 base and 7 bases, with 13 bases remaining between them. The CDR3 is 15 amino acids. The CDR3, as DNA: TGTGCCAGCTCACCACGGAGAGGGGAGGGTGAAAAACTGTTTTTT. It translates to CASSPRRGEGEKLFF.

This rearrangement joins TRBV7-2 to TRBJ2-7; D may be TRBD1 (6 bases). This CDR3 region has 14 residues. Trimming took off 0 bases at V and 3 bases at J, with 9 bases between the two ends. Germline-derived CDR1 and CDR2 are SGHTA and FQGNSA. The CDR3 DNA reads as TGTGCCAGCAGCTTAGCGGACAGTTTCTACGAGCAGTACTTC. It is translated as CASSLADSFYEQYF.

Only one count was recorded for this clone. The rearrangement joins TRBV19 to TRBJ2-1, with D possibly matching TRBD1 (5 bases). CDR1 is LNHDA and CDR2 is SQIVND in the germline V gene (reference sequence). This CDR3 is 16 amino acids long. V was clipped by 3 bases and J by 0 bases, with 12 bases between them. The CDR3 spells CASSILGRVSYNEQFF. In DNA form, the CDR3 reads TGTGCCAGTAGTATTCTCGGCAGGGTCTCCTACAATGAGCAGTTCTTC. Supplemented by reference TRBV19 and TRBJ2-1, the full variable domain reads DGGITQSPKYLFRKEGQNVTLSCEQNLNHDAMYWYRQDPGQGLRLIYYSQIVNDFQKGDIAEGYSVSREKKESFPLTVTSAQKNPTAFYLCASSILGRVSYNEQFFGPGTRLTVL.